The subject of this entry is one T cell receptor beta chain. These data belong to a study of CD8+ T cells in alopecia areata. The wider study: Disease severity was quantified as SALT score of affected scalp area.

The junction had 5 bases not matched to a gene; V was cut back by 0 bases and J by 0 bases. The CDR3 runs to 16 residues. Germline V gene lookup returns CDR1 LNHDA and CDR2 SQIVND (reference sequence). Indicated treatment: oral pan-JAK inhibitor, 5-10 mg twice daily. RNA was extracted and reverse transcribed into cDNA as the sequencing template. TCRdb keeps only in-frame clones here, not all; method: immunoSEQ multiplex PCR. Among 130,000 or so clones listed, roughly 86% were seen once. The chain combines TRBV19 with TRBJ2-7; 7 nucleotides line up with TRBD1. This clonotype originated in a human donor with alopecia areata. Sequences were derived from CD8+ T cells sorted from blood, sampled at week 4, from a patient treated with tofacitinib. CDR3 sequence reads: CASSIEGPGGSYEQYF. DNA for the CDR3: TGTGCCAGTAGTATAGAAGGTCCAGGGGGCTCCTACGAGCAGTACTTC. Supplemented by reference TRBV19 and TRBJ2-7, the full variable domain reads DGGITQSPKYLFRKEGQNVTLSCEQNLNHDAMYWYRQDPGQGLRLIYYSQIVNDFQKGDIAEGYSVSREKKESFPLTVTSAQKNPTAFYLCASSIEGPGGSYEQYFGPGTRLTVT.